This passage covers 6 T cell receptor beta chains from one sample sequenced in a study of blood T cell repertoires in COVID-19. Data came from immunoSEQ multiplex PCR; TCRdb stores just in-frame clones and leaves some out. Here the sample spans approximately 220,000 clones, around 84% being singletons. The sequenced sample consisted of PBMCs or T cells enriched from blood (not recorded which). Every receptor here comes from a woman aged 40 to 50 who had recovered from COVID-19.

The chain combines TRBV7-3 with TRBJ2-2; no clear D. Deletions cut 1 base from V and 0 bases from J, with 3 bases between. Germline CDR1 and CDR2: SGHTA and FQGTGA. This CDR3 has 14 amino acids. CDR3 amino acids: CASSLITNTGELFF. In DNA form, the CDR3 reads TGTGCCAGCAGCTTAATTACGAACACCGGGGAGCTGTTTTTT. Combining the CDR3 with reference TRBV7-3 and TRBJ2-2 gives the whole variable domain GAGVSQTPSNKVTEKGKYVELRCDPISGHTALYWYRQSLGQGPEFLIYFQGTGAADDSGLPNDRFFAVRPEGSVSTLKIQRTERGDSAVYLCASSLITNTGELFFGEGSRLTVL.

The rearrangement uses TRBV5-4 and TRBJ1-4; D ambiguous. V lost 1 base and J lost 4, with 5 bases in between. Germline values: CDR1 SGHNT, CDR2 YYREEE (reference sequence). This CDR3 has 13 residues. The CDR3 sequence is CASSLRDNEKLFF. CDR3 nucleotides: TGTGCCAGCAGCTTGCGGGATAATGAAAAACTGTTTTTT.

This chain uses TRBV7-2 with TRBJ2-7; the D gene is possibly TRBD2 (6 bases). Germline values: CDR1 SGHTA, CDR2 FQGNSA. The length of the CDR3 is 12 residues. Trimming took off 5 bases at V and 4 bases at J, with 9 bases between the two ends. The CDR3 DNA sequence: TGTGCCAGCAGCCGGGACTTTTACGAGCAGTACTTC. This translates into CASSRDFYEQYF.

V and J are TRBV9 and TRBJ2-1; TRBD2 matches 7 bases. V shed 3 bases, J shed 6 bases, and the junction held 12 bases outside the gene matches. The CDR3 is 16 residues long. The V gene's germline CDR1 is SGDLS and CDR2 YYNGEE. The CDR3 is CASSAAGDYPLNEQFF. DNA for the CDR3: TGTGCCAGCAGCGCCGCGGGGGATTACCCCCTCAATGAGCAGTTCTTC.

The V and J genes are TRBV27 and TRBJ1-5, with TRBD1 as a possible D gene (6 bases). CDR1 is MNHEY, CDR2 SMNVEV, per germline (reference sequence). This CDR3 is 13 amino acids long. V was cut by 5 bases and J by 6 bases, with 11 bases left in between. As DNA, the CDR3 is TGTGCCAGCAGTGTACAGGGTTCTCAGCCCCAGCATTTT. It is translated as CASSVQGSQPQHF.

This chain connects TRBV7-2 to TRBJ1-5; 12 positions match TRBD1. The germline gives CDR1 SGHTA, CDR2 FQGNSA. V gave up 5 bases and J gave up 6 bases; unmatched junction bases: 5. CDR3 length: 15 residues. The CDR3 DNA follows: TGTGCCAGCAGCAGGGGGGACAGGGGGCGTCAGCCCCAGCATTTT. Encoded protein: CASSRGDRGRQPQHF.